This T cell receptor (beta chain) is from a study of blood T cell repertoires in COVID-19. Study summary: Samples taken during acute and convalescent COVID-19 were collected in the United States, Italy and Spain. Nucleic acid was either cDNA or gDNA, and it came from T cells, B-cell-depleted T cells, or PBMCs.

Original analysis: Reference gene primer amplification gave nucleated cell count estimates. Measured with immunoSEQ multiplex PCR; TCRdb has only the in-frame clones, and not every one. The DNA gave D and trimming, while V, J and clone size come from that table. This sample has about 190,000 clones, with approximately 91% found just once. This CDR3 has 14 amino acids. Germline values: CDR1 MNHEY, CDR2 SVGAGI. J was trimmed by 3 bases and V by 6 bases; bases with no gene match: 0. The chain joins TRBV6-5 to TRBJ2-3; 13 bases match TRBD2. The receptor was isolated from a man aged 30-40 years with acute or convalescent COVID-19. Source material: peripheral blood. The CDR3 DNA reads as TGTGCCAGCAGACTAGCGGGAGGGACAGATACGCAGTATTTT. Residues: CASRLAGGTDTQYF.